The 24 T cell receptor beta chains presented below share a single source sample, sequenced in a study of response to subunit inactivated influenza vaccine. TCRdb analysed the RT-PCR reads with MiXCR anew, one entry per CDR3 protein. The table records 650,000 to 850,000 distinct CDR3 sequences, about 14% of them present only once. Specimen: PBMCs from blood, collected less than 15 days before vaccination. The receptors come from a man in his fifties or sixties who received an inactivated influenza vaccine.

The rearrangement joins TRBV20-1 to TRBJ1-5; no definite D call. Trimming left V 2 bases short and J 1 base short, with 3 bases between. The CDR3 extends over 12 amino acids. Per germline, CDR1 DFQATT and CDR2 SNEGSKA (reference sequence). CDR3 sequence (DNA): TGCAGTGCTAGACGAAGCAATCAGCCCCAGCATTTT. Translating it yields CSARRSNQPQHF.

This chain links TRBV7-6 with TRBJ1-6; TRBD1 aligns across 9 bases. CDR1 and CDR2 from the germline V gene are SGHVS and FNYEAQ. V dropped 5 bases and J dropped 9; count of bases not matched to a gene: 8. This CDR3 spans 15 amino acids. The CDR3 DNA reads as TGTGCCAGCAGCCCCCGGACAGGGGACGGTTCACCCCTCCACTTT. Translation: CASSPRTGDGSPLHF. The variable domain in full, with the rest retrieved from reference TRBV7-6 and TRBJ1-6, is GAGVSQSPRYKVTKRGQDVALRCDPISGHVSLYWYRQALGQGPEFLTYFNYEAQQDKSGLPNDRFSAERPEGSISTLTIQRTEQRDSAMYRCASSPRTGDGSPLHFGNGTRLTVT.

The chain recombines TRBV7-2 with TRBJ1-3, with 10 bases aligning to TRBD1. J gave up 8 bases and V 4 bases, and 5 bases lay outside the gene matches. CDR3 length: 14 amino acids. The germline gives CDR1 SGHTA, CDR2 FQGNSA. CDR3 in DNA: TGTGCCAGCAGCTCCCGGGACAGGGGACACACCATATATTTT. This gives the protein CASSSRDRGHTIYF.

This clonotype turned up a few times. At one boundary the junction diverges from the germline segment, which might be a read error. The chain is built from TRBV3-1 and TRBJ2-1; 9 positions match TRBD2. Germline V gives CDR1 LGHDT, CDR2 YNNKEL (reference sequence). This CDR3 is built from 15 residues. CDR3: CASGQQRGAYNEQFF. The DNA of the CDR3 is TGTGCCAGCGGCCAACAGCGGGGGGCCTACAATGAGCAGTTCTTC.

The J gene is TRBJ2-5, the V gene TRBV4-2; D might be TRBD2 (5 bases). Germline assignment: CDR1 LGHNA and CDR2 YNFKEQ. CDR3 length: 15 amino acids. Deletions cut 0 bases from V and 1 base from J, with 9 bases between. For the CDR3, the DNA is TGTGCCAGCAGCCAAGACGTGCGGGCCCAAGAGACCCAGTACTTC. It yields the protein CASSQDVRAQETQYF.

This clonotype was recorded a few times. The chain employs TRBV29-1 and TRBJ2-1; 7 bases map to TRBD1. The ends lost 1 base at V and 7 bases at J; junction bases unmatched: 4. CDR1 is SQVTM and CDR2 is ANQGSEA in the germline V gene. CDR3 length: 13 amino acids. The CDR3 DNA is TGCAGCGTTGAAGGCAGGGGGTGGAATGAGCAGTTCTTC. This codes for CSVEGRGWNEQFF.

This clonotype was observed many times. The rearrangement joins TRBV7-2 to TRBJ2-5; D is possibly TRBD1 (6 bases). The CDR3 is 13 amino acids. The ends were cut back, 5 bases at V and 5 bases at J, with 12 bases in the middle. Germline CDR1 reads SGHTA; CDR2 reads FQGNSA. In nucleotides, the CDR3 is TGTGCCAGCAGCGACCACCAGGGGGAGACCCAGTACTTC. It encodes CASSDHQGETQYF.

V usage is TRBV9 and J usage is TRBJ2-5; 10 bases are shared with TRBD1. CDR3 length: 15 amino acids. Per germline, CDR1 SGDLS and CDR2 YYNGEE. V lost 4 bases, J lost 5 bases, and 8 bases stayed unmatched. The CDR3 is CASSPTGGLRETQYF. The CDR3 DNA follows: TGTGCCAGCAGCCCGACAGGGGGCCTCAGGGAGACCCAGTACTTC.

At least ten counts were recorded for this clonotype. The chain employs TRBV12-3 or TRBV12-4 and TRBJ2-1; a possible D gene is TRBD2 (6 bases). Trimming pared 0 bases from V and 10 bases from J, leaving 13 bases between. The CDR3 runs 14 residues. The CDR3 reads CASSLARRGGEQFF. In nucleotides, the CDR3 is TGTGCCAGCAGTTTAGCGCGTCGGGGAGGCGAGCAGTTCTTC.

There are a few counts of this clonotype. The chain joins TRBV19 to TRBJ2-7, with D hard to call. V was shortened by 2 bases and J by 0 bases, with 11 bases between the two germline ends. The CDR3 covers 15 residues. From germline, CDR1 is LNHDA and CDR2 SQIVND (reference sequence). The CDR3: CASSILFDISYEQYF. CDR3 sequence (DNA): TGTGCCAGTAGTATACTCTTCGACATCTCCTACGAGCAGTACTTC. Drawing the rest from reference TRBV19 and TRBJ2-7, the complete variable domain is DGGITQSPKYLFRKEGQNVTLSCEQNLNHDAMYWYRQDPGQGLRLIYYSQIVNDFQKGDIAEGYSVSREKKESFPLTVTSAQKNPTAFYLCASSILFDISYEQYFGPGTRLTVT.

This clonotype came up a few times. The V call is TRBV25-1, the J call TRBJ2-5; D might be TRBD2 (6 bases). V dropped 7 bases and J dropped 3 bases, with 15 bases sitting between them. Germline V gene sequence: CDR1 MGHDK, CDR2 SYGVNS. The CDR3 contains 14 residues. CDR3 in DNA: TGTGCCAGCATGGACTGGGGAGGAGAAGAGACCCAGTACTTC. This encodes CASMDWGGEETQYF.

V is TRBV5-4 and J is TRBJ2-3; 7 bases are a match to TRBD1. Germline V CDR1 and CDR2: SGHNT, YYREEE (reference sequence). CDR3 length: 15 amino acids. J was trimmed by 2 bases and V by 2 bases; bases with no gene match: 5. CDR3 nucleotide sequence: TGTGCCAGCAGCTTCAGACAGGGAGTCACAGATACGCAGTATTTT. It encodes CASSFRQGVTDTQYF.

The V call is TRBV29-1, the J call TRBJ1-2; the D gene is possibly TRBD1 (5 bases). There are 15 residues in the CDR3. Germline lookup yields CDR1 SQVTM and CDR2 ANQGSEA. The V and J ends lost 0 bases and 4 bases respectively, with 15 bases between them. This CDR3 is CSVEDLFGAFYGYTF. CDR3 nucleotides: TGCAGCGTTGAAGACTTATTTGGGGCTTTCTATGGCTACACCTTC.

The chain combines TRBV5-4 with TRBJ1-3, with D unclear. Trimming took off 1 base at V and 0 bases at J, with 8 bases between the two ends. The CDR3 is made up of 15 amino acids. CDR1 SGHNT and CDR2 YYREEE come from the germline V gene (reference sequence). The CDR3 loop is CASSLKGPSGNTIYF. Written as DNA, the CDR3 is TGTGCCAGCAGCTTGAAGGGCCCCTCTGGAAACACCATATATTTT.

This chain connects TRBV30 to TRBJ2-7, with 11 bases matching TRBD2. Unmatched junction bases numbered 3, after V lost 3 bases and J lost 8 bases. This CDR3 has 12 residues. In germline, CDR1 is GTSNPN, CDR2 SVGIG (reference sequence). CDR3 nucleotides: TGTGCCTGGAGGGGACTAGCGGAGAAGCAGTACTTC. Translating it yields CAWRGLAEKQYF.

At least ten counts were recorded for this clonotype. V is TRBV12-3 or TRBV12-4 and J is TRBJ1-2; the D is unclear. The CDR3 length is 13 residues. V lost 1 base and J lost 3, with 6 bases in between. The CDR3 nucleotides are TGTGCCAGCAGTTTAGGGGTCTACTATGGCTACACCTTC. This encodes CASSLGVYYGYTF.

This clonotype was counted only a few times. The chain recombines TRBV15 with TRBJ2-1; D could derive from TRBD1 or TRBD2 (5 bases each). Between the trimmed V and J ends, which lost 5 bases and 12 bases, there was a span of 20 bases. This CDR3 has 14 residues. Per the germline V gene, CDR1 is LNHNV and CDR2 is YYDKDF (reference sequence). In DNA, the CDR3 is TGTGCCACCAGCGCCGGGACGGGTTCTTGGGTGCAGTTCTTC. This sequence encodes CATSAGTGSWVQFF.

This sequence joins TRBV4-3 and TRBJ2-5, with no clear D. Germline V gives CDR1 LGHNA, CDR2 YSLEER. V shed 1 base and J shed 4 bases, with 7 bases lying between them. This CDR3 spans 13 amino acids. The CDR3 nucleotides are TGCGCCAGCAGCCAAGTTTTAGGAGAGACCCAGTACTTC. The encoded protein is CASSQVLGETQYF.

In this sample, this clonotype turned up a few times. The chain combines TRBV12-3 or TRBV12-4 with TRBJ2-1, with a possible D match to TRBD2 (6 bases). V lost 5 bases to trimming and J lost 7 bases, with 15 bases between them. This CDR3 has 14 amino acids. The DNA of the CDR3 is TGTGCCAGCAGTCCTCGGGAGTCGGGTAATGAGCAGTTCTTC. It translates to CASSPRESGNEQFF.

The chain employs TRBV10-2 and TRBJ2-3; D possibly corresponds to TRBD2 (6 bases). This CDR3 region has 14 residues. Germline assignment: CDR1 WSHSY and CDR2 SAAADI. V lost 5 bases to trimming and J lost 2 bases, with 11 bases between them. The CDR3 DNA is TGCGCCAGCAGTCCCAGCGGGCTCACAGATACGCAGTATTTT. Its protein product is CASSPSGLTDTQYF.

This clonotype was counted between two and nine times. The J gene is TRBJ2-1, the V gene TRBV6-2 or TRBV6-3, with 9 bases identical to TRBD1. CDR1 MNHEY and CDR2 SVGEGT come from the germline V gene. CDR3 length: 16 amino acids. Trimming removed 4 bases from V and 6 bases from J; junction bases left unmatched: 10. CDR3: CASSSRPGQGGNEQFF. DNA of the CDR3: TGTGCCAGCAGTTCAAGACCGGGACAGGGCGGCAATGAGCAGTTCTTC.

The table lists this clonotype with a few counts. This rearrangement joins TRBV2 to TRBJ2-1; the D is unclear. V was shortened by 6 bases and J by 3 bases, with 12 bases between the two germline ends. Looked up from germline, CDR1 is SNHLY and CDR2 is FYNNEI. This CDR3 comprises 14 residues. This CDR3 is CASSGGVYYNEQFF. The CDR3 DNA is TGTGCCAGCAGCGGTGGGGTTTACTACAATGAGCAGTTCTTC. The full variable domain, rest sourced from reference TRBV2 and TRBJ2-1, is EPEVTQTPSHQVTQMGQEVILRCVPISNHLYFYWYRQILGQKVEFLVSFYNNEISEKSEIFDDQFSVERPDGSNFTLKIRSTKLEDSAMYFCASSGGVYYNEQFFGPGTRLTVL.

This rearrangement joins TRBV4-3 to TRBJ2-7; D is ambiguous. The CDR3 runs 14 residues. Germline V gives CDR1 LGHNA, CDR2 YSLEER. Trimming shortened V by 1 base and J by 6 bases, and 13 bases separated the two germline ends. The CDR3 nucleotides are TGCGCCAGCAGCCAAGGGTTGGGGTCGGCCGAGCAGTACTTC. Protein sequence: CASSQGLGSAEQYF.

V and J are TRBV7-2 and TRBJ1-5; weak D call: TRBD1 (5 bases). V dropped 5 bases and J dropped 11 bases, with 13 bases sitting between them. Germline-derived CDR1 and CDR2 are SGHTA and FQGNSA. This CDR3 region has 12 residues. The CDR3: CASSPGFTAQHF. The CDR3 nucleotides are TGTGCCAGCAGCCCAGGGTTTACAGCCCAGCATTTT. The variable domain in full, completed from reference TRBV7-2 and TRBJ1-5, reads GAGVSQSPSNKVTEKGKDVELRCDPISGHTALYWYRQSLGQGLEFLIYFQGNSAPDKSGLPSDRFSAERTGGSVSTLTIQRTQQEDSAVYLCASSPGFTAQHFGDGTRLSIL.